This T cell receptor beta chain came from a study of shared clonotypes between healthy human individuals. The table came from immunoSEQ multiplex PCR; TCRdb's copy has only in-frame clones and leaves some out. This table holds 90,000 to 150,000 clones, over 65% found once. The specimen sequenced was memory CD8+ T cells sorted from blood. Subset in this sample: CD45RO+ cells pooled with CCR7-negative TemRA cells. The TCR originated in a woman aged 30 to 39 in good health.

In DNA form, the CDR3 reads TGTGCCAGCAGCACGACTAGCGGCTTCTCCTACGAGCAGTACTTC. Translated, it gives CASSTTSGFSYEQYF. The chain combines TRBV6-1 with TRBJ2-7; 9 positions agree with TRBD2. The CDR3 covers 15 residues. In germline, CDR1 is MNHNS, CDR2 SASEGT. The J segment lost 0 bases and the V segment lost 6 bases, leaving 6 bases of the junction unmatched.